This TCR beta chain was profiled in a study of type 1 and type 2 diabetes patients. Across the whole study: The cohort mixed type 1 diabetes, type 2 diabetes and nondiabetic donors.

Remarks on this clonotype: The antigen remains unidentified. A single base separates this from a much larger clone, so it may be a read error.

CDR1 and CDR2 from the germline V gene are SGHTA and FQGNSA. The CDR3 has 12 amino acids. The study's findings and limits: Both CD4+ and CD8+ type 2 diabetes repertoires showed significantly higher diversity than type 1. A median of one highly-expanded CD4+ clone, covering 3% to 4.5% of reads, occurred in type 2 diabetes. With limited T2D and control samples, some T1D-only expanded clones may not be T1D-specific.

Amplification started from genomic DNA. The TCR beta CDR3 region was amplified using 30 forward and 13 reverse primers. TCRdb re-called the multiplex PCR reads with MiXCR, one entry per CDR3 protein. The repertoire has under 300,000 distinct CDR3 sequences, around 50% of them found once; the top ten carry about an eighth. The chain employs TRBV7-2 and TRBJ2-7, with D possibly TRBD2 on 6 matching bases. What was sequenced was peripheral blood mononuclear cells (PBMCs). The TCR comes from a man aged 18 to 30 with type 2 diabetes. This CDR3 reads CVSSLAVNEQYF. Here the CDR3 DNA reads TGTGTCAGCAGCTTAGCGGTGAACGAGCAGTACTTC.